The sequence of this T cell receptor (beta chain) was determined in a study of post-analysis software for immune sequencing data. About the research overall: Relapsing-remitting, secondary progressive and progressive-relapsing courses of multiple sclerosis were included.

Study-level results: For normalized Chao1 diversity, multiple sclerosis patients scored significantly lower than controls did.

The authors incorporated unique molecular identifiers into the TCR beta cDNA libraries. A single record per CDR3 protein comes from TCRdb applying MiXCR to the PCR reads. The table includes hundreds of thousands of distinct CDR3 sequences, over 45% detected once. Regarding this clonotype: Its target is unknown.

The sequence was collected from a girl between 2 and 10 years old with multiple sclerosis. Sequenced material: blood.

The CDR3 DNA reads TGTGCCAGCAGCTCACAAACCCGGGGCGCCCCCCAAGAGACCCAGTACTTC. Encoded protein: CASSSQTRGAPQETQYF. V and J are TRBV7-3 and TRBJ2-4; D is possibly TRBD1 or TRBD2 (5 bases each). The better agreement between TRBJ2-5 and the DNA end casts doubt on the J call. The CDR3 contains 17 residues. The V gene's germline CDR1 is SGHTA and CDR2 FQGTGA.